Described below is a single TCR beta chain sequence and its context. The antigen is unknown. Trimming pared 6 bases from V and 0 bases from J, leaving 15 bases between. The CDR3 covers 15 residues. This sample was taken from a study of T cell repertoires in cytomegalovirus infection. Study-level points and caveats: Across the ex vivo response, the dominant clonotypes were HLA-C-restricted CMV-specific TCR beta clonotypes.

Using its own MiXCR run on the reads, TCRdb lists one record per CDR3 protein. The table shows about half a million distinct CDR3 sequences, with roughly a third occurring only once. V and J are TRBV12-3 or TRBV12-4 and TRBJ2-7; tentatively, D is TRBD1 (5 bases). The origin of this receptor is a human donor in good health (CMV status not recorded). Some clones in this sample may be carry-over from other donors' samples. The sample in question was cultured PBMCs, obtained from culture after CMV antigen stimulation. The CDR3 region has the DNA TGTGCCAGCAGCAAGGGGCAGAAGATCTCCTACGAGCAGTACTTC. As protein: CASSKGQKISYEQYF.